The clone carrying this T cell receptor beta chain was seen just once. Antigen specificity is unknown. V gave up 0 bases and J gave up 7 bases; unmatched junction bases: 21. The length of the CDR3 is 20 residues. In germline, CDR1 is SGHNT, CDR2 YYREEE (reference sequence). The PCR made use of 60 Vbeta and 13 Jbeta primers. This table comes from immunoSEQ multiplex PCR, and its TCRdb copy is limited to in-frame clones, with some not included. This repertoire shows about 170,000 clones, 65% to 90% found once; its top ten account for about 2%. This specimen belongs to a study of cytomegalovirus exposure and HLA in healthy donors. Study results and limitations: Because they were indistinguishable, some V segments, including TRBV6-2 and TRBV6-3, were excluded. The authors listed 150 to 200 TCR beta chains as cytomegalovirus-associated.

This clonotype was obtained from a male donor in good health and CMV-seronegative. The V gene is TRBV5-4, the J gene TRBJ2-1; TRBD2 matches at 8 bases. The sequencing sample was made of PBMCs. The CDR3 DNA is TGTGCCAGCAGCTTGGTGCGGACAGCGATAAATAAGCGGGGGAAGAATGAGCAGTTCTTC. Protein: CASSLVRTAINKRGKNEQFF.